The 30 T cell receptor beta chains listed next were all sequenced from one sample in a study of T cell responses to AZD1222 COVID-19 vaccine. Sequenced by immunoSEQ multiplex PCR; TCRdb stores in-frame clones only, minus some. In the table there are about 78,000 clones, 88% of which are singletons. The specimen comprised peripheral blood, sampled on day 0 of MenACWY control vaccination. The receptors derive from an adult in good health.

V is TRBV6-5 and J is TRBJ1-2, with 8 bases that match TRBD1. Germline loops: CDR1 MNHEY, CDR2 SVGAGI. The length of the CDR3 is 14 residues. V dropped 0 bases and J dropped 4; count of bases not matched to a gene: 1. The CDR3 region is CASSYSTGGYGYTF. The DNA of the CDR3 is TGTGCCAGCAGTTACTCCACAGGGGGCTATGGCTACACCTTC.

This clone came up once. J is TRBJ1-6 and V is TRBV11-3; maybe TRBD1 (6 bases). The germline CDR1 and CDR2 sequences are SGHNT and YENEEA. The CDR3 is made up of 16 amino acids. Trimming pared 5 bases from V and 7 bases from J, leaving 18 bases between. The CDR3 sequence is CASSPQAGTKNSPLHF. The CDR3 nucleotides read TGTGCCAGCAGCCCCCAGGCAGGGACAAAAAATTCACCCCTCCACTTT.

V gene TRBV18 combines with J gene TRBJ1-6, with no clear D. The CDR3 consists of 11 residues. Trimming cost V 6 bases and J 9 bases, with 6 bases left between them. CDR1 KGHSH and CDR2 LQKENI come from the germline V gene. CDR3 region: CASSDGSPLHF. Here the CDR3 DNA reads TGTGCCAGCTCCGATGGTTCACCCCTCCACTTT.

The V and J genes are TRBV9 and TRBJ1-4; TRBD1 is a possible D gene (5 bases). Germline V gene data show CDR1 as SGDLS and CDR2 as YYNGEE. Deletions cut 3 bases from V and 4 bases from J, with 7 bases between. The CDR3 runs to 13 residues. CDR3 loop: CASSGGINEKLFF. CDR3 DNA: TGTGCCAGCAGCGGGGGGATTAATGAAAAACTGTTTTTT.

This clone was seen only once. V is TRBV14 and J is TRBJ2-3, with TRBD2 as a possible D gene (6 bases). CDR1 and CDR2 (germline): SGHDN, FVKESK. V was trimmed by 3 bases and J by 0 bases, leaving 13 bases between them. The CDR3 covers 16 residues. DNA for the CDR3: TGTGCCAGCAGCCAGATTTCTAGCGTTAGCACAGATACGCAGTATTTT. It specifies CASSQISSVSTDTQYF.

The rearrangement joins TRBV12-3 or TRBV12-4 to TRBJ1-2; D possibly corresponds to TRBD1 (5 bases). V lost 4 bases, J lost 2 bases, and 8 bases lay in between. The CDR3 has 13 residues. In DNA, the CDR3 is TGTGCCAGCAGTTCGACAGTGAACTATGGCTACACCTTC. Protein sequence: CASSSTVNYGYTF.

The chain has TRBV3-1 (or the pseudogene TRBV3-2) and TRBJ1-6; TRBD1 might be the D (5 bases). The CDR3 spans 15 residues. Germline CDR1 reads LGHDT; CDR2 reads YNNKEL (reference sequence). Trimming pared 1 base from V and 7 bases from J, leaving 11 bases between. CDR3 region: CASSQAQGGNSPLHF. For the CDR3, the DNA is TGTGCCAGCAGCCAAGCTCAGGGAGGGAATTCACCCCTCCACTTT.

This clone was seen only once. The V call is TRBV6-5, the J call TRBJ2-7, with D possibly matching TRBD1 (5 bases). V gave up 6 bases and J gave up 2 bases, with 17 bases separating them. The germline V gene has CDR1 MNHEY and CDR2 SVGAGI. The CDR3 spans 15 residues. The CDR3 protein is CASSNDSPVTYEQYF. The CDR3 bases are TGTGCCAGCAGCAATGACAGCCCCGTGACCTACGAGCAGTACTTC.

The chain joins TRBV18 to TRBJ2-2; no clear D gene. The CDR3 covers 12 residues. Germline V gene sequence: CDR1 KGHSH, CDR2 LQKENI. V was cut by 3 bases and J by 9 bases, with 8 bases left in between. CDR3 coding DNA: TGTGCCAGCTCACCGGACCCGTGGGAGCTGTTTTTT. Protein product: CASSPDPWELFF. The variable domain in full, with the rest retrieved from reference TRBV18 and TRBJ2-2, is NAGVMQNPRHLVRRRGQEARLRCSPMKGHSHVYWYRQLPEEGLKFMVYLQKENIIDESGMPKERFSAEFPKEGPSILRIQQVVRGDSAAYFCASSPDPWELFFGEGSRLTVL.

J is TRBJ2-5 and V is TRBV15, with no clear D. Looked up from germline, CDR1 is LNHNV and CDR2 is YYDKDF (reference sequence). V lost 1 base and J lost 7, with 10 bases in between. The CDR3 spans 13 residues. The CDR3 coding sequence is TGTGCCACCAGCAGAGTGGCGAAGGGGACCCAGTACTTC. Protein: CATSRVAKGTQYF.

The chain has TRBV18 and TRBJ1-2; D is possibly TRBD1 (6 bases). V gave up 6 bases and J gave up 2 bases, with 10 bases separating them. The V gene's germline CDR1 is KGHSH and CDR2 LQKENI. CDR3 length equals 13 residues. Here the CDR3 reads CASSLDRNYGYTF. CDR3 sequence (DNA): TGTGCCAGCTCCCTCGACAGGAACTATGGCTACACCTTC.

V and J are TRBV7-9 and TRBJ2-7; TRBD1 agrees at 7 bases. The CDR3 sequence is 15 residues long. After removal of 10 bases from V and 1 base from J, the junction contained 13 bases not matched to a gene. Germline V lookup: CDR1 SEHNR, CDR2 FQNEAQ (reference sequence). The CDR3 is CATEPGQLISYEQYF. The CDR3 nucleotides are TGTGCCACTGAGCCGGGACAGCTTATATCCTACGAGCAGTACTTC.

The chain links TRBV7-9 to TRBJ2-7; 8 bases align to TRBD2. V lost 4 bases, J lost 3 bases, and 8 bases stayed unmatched. CDR1 is SEHNR and CDR2 is FQNEAQ in the germline V gene (reference sequence). This CDR3 contains 15 residues. The CDR3 nucleotides are TGTGCCAGCAGCTCTCGTCTCGGGGGGGTCTACGAGCAGTACTTC. Translated: CASSSRLGGVYEQYF. Combining the CDR3 with reference TRBV7-9 and TRBJ2-7 gives the whole variable domain DTGVSQNPRHKITKRGQNVTFRCDPISEHNRLYWYRQTLGQGPEFLTYFQNEAQLEKSRLLSDRFSAERPKGSFSTLEIQRTEQGDSAMYLCASSSRLGGVYEQYFGPGTRLTVT.

This clone was counted only a few times. V is TRBV7-6 and J is TRBJ1-2; 7 bases agree with TRBD1. CDR1 is SGHVS and CDR2 is FNYEAQ in the germline V gene. This CDR3 is 16 amino acids long. V was pared by 4 bases and J by 4 bases, with 12 bases of the junction left unmatched. The CDR3, as DNA: TGTGCCAGCAGCTCAGCAGGGACAGCGGACTTCTATGGCTACACCTTC. Its protein product is CASSSAGTADFYGYTF.

This clone was seen a handful of times. This chain links TRBV3-1 (or the pseudogene TRBV3-2) with TRBJ2-7; TRBD1 is a possible D gene (6 bases). Germline V gives CDR1 LGHDT, CDR2 YNNKEL (reference sequence). The CDR3 is 14 amino acids. Trimming removed 3 bases at V and 0 bases at J, with 9 bases between. In nucleotides, the CDR3 is TGTGCCAGCAGCCACAGGGGAAGCTCCTACGAGCAGTACTTC. Its translation is CASSHRGSSYEQYF.

The chain employs TRBV3-1 (or the pseudogene TRBV3-2) and TRBJ1-3; D is undetermined. CDR3 length: 17 amino acids. The germline gives CDR1 LGHDT, CDR2 YNNKEL (reference sequence). The V end was cut by 1 base, the J end by 0 bases, with 13 bases between. Written as DNA, the CDR3 is TGTGCCAGCAGCCAAGGCGGGTGGGGAAACTCTGGAAACACCATATATTTT. It codes for CASSQGGWGNSGNTIYF.

CDR3 nucleotide sequence: TGTGCCAGCAGCTTGTCTTCTACGGCTAGCTCCGAGACCCAGTACTTC. It specifies CASSLSSTASSETQYF. The chain combines TRBV5-4 with TRBJ2-5, with D perhaps matching TRBD2 (5 bases). This CDR3 region has 16 residues. CDR1 is SGHNT, CDR2 YYREEE, per germline (reference sequence). Trimming took 1 base from V and 5 from J, leaving 18 bases between them.

CDR3 region: CASSPDRAAQYF. The CDR3 region has the DNA TGTGCCAGCTCACCTGACAGGGCAGCCCAGTACTTC. This chain joins TRBV18 and TRBJ2-5; 7 nucleotides agree with TRBD1. CDR1 is KGHSH and CDR2 is LQKENI in the germline V gene. CDR3 length: 12 residues. V was clipped by 3 bases and J by 9 bases; unmatched bases: 4.

This sequence joins TRBV6-5 and TRBJ2-7, with 10 bases identical to TRBD1. This CDR3 contains 14 residues. Germline V gene data show CDR1 as MNHEY and CDR2 as SVGAGI. Trimming removed 5 bases from V and 4 bases from J; junction bases left unmatched: 5. The CDR3 region has the DNA TGTGCCAGCAGTCCGGGACAGGGGAAGTACGAGCAGTACTTC. This translates into CASSPGQGKYEQYF.

This chain uses TRBV6-4 with TRBJ1-5; tentatively, D is TRBD1 (5 bases). Trimming stripped 0 bases from V and 4 bases from J, with 19 bases between. The CDR3 sequence is 18 residues long. From germline, CDR1 is MRHNA and CDR2 SNTAGT. The chain's CDR3 is CASSDSLGLGVRNQPQHF. The DNA of the CDR3 is TGTGCCAGCAGTGACTCGTTAGGGCTGGGGGTTAGGAATCAGCCCCAGCATTTT.

This clone was found once. Mismatch with germline at one junction end may stem from a read error. The chain links TRBV2 to TRBJ1-2; TRBD1 matches 7 bases. This CDR3 has 12 residues. CDR1 is SNHLY and CDR2 is FYNNEI in the germline V gene. The CDR3 here is CASSEQFGTDPF. The CDR3 coding sequence is TGTGCCAGCAGTGAACAGTTTGGGACAGACCCCTTC.

The V gene is TRBV27, the J gene TRBJ1-2; 7 nucleotides line up with TRBD1. J was trimmed by 0 bases and V by 2 bases; bases with no gene match: 6. Per germline, CDR1 MNHEY and CDR2 SMNVEV (reference sequence). CDR3 length: 16 amino acids. The CDR3 region is CASSLTYGTANYGYTF. The CDR3 coding sequence is TGTGCCAGCAGTTTAACCTACGGGACAGCTAACTATGGCTACACCTTC.

The gene calls are TRBV3-1 (or the pseudogene TRBV3-2) and TRBJ2-5; tentative D call: TRBD1 (5 bases). V lost 5 bases, J lost 1 base, and 17 bases lay in between. In germline, CDR1 is LGHDT, CDR2 YNNKEL (reference sequence). CDR3 size: 16 residues. The CDR3 loop reads CASSSRRAGGQETQYF. DNA of the CDR3: TGTGCCAGCAGCTCACGCAGGGCAGGTGGCCAAGAGACCCAGTACTTC.

The genes are TRBV7-6 and TRBJ2-1, with 15 nucleotides matching TRBD2. The CDR3 totals 16 residues. From germline, CDR1 is SGHVS and CDR2 FNYEAQ. J gave up 9 bases and V 4 bases, and 7 bases lay outside the gene matches. The CDR3 spells CASSSRTSGGASEQFF. The CDR3 coding sequence is TGTGCCAGCAGCTCGCGGACTAGCGGGGGGGCAAGTGAGCAGTTCTTC. The full variable domain, with the rest looked up from reference TRBV7-6 and TRBJ2-1, is GAGVSQSPRYKVTKRGQDVALRCDPISGHVSLYWYRQALGQGPEFLTYFNYEAQQDKSGLPNDRFSAERPEGSISTLTIQRTEQRDSAMYRCASSSRTSGGASEQFFGPGTRLTVL.

The chain has TRBV9 and TRBJ1-2; 7 nucleotides agree with TRBD1. V was pared by 0 bases and J by 8 bases, with 7 bases of the junction left unmatched. From germline, CDR1 is SGDLS and CDR2 YYNGEE. The CDR3 consists of 14 residues. As DNA, the CDR3 is TGTGCCAGCAGCGTAGATCGGACAGGTGGAGGCTACACCTTC. Amino acid sequence: CASSVDRTGGGYTF. Complete variable domain (other parts from reference TRBV9 and TRBJ1-2): DSGVTQTPKHLITATGQRVTLRCSPRSGDLSVYWYQQSLDQGLQFLIQYYNGEERAKGNILERFSAQQFPDLHSELNLSSLELGDSALYFCASSVDRTGGGYTFGSGTRLTVV.

This clone occurred once. V is TRBV6-2 or TRBV6-3 and J is TRBJ2-7; TRBD1 matches 9 bases. Trimming at V came to 4 bases and at J to 2 bases, leaving 6 bases not matched to a gene. This CDR3 has 15 amino acids. Germline V gives CDR1 MNHEY, CDR2 SVGEGT. The CDR3 DNA reads as TGTGCCAGCAGTTCTCCGGGACAGGGAGCCTACGAGCAGTACTTC. The encoded protein is CASSSPGQGAYEQYF.

The chain carries TRBV11-2 and TRBJ2-3; D perhaps matches TRBD1 (6 bases). The CDR3 runs 17 residues. Trimming took 5 bases from V and 3 from J, leaving 21 bases between them. Germline CDR1 is SGHAT and CDR2 is FQNNGV. Here the CDR3 DNA reads TGTGCCAGCAGCGGGACCCCGGATAACAGGGATACAGATACGCAGTATTTT. Protein: CASSGTPDNRDTDTQYF.

The rearrangement joins TRBV20-1 to TRBJ2-5, with TRBD2 matching over 10 bases. CDR1 and CDR2 from the germline V gene are DFQATT and SNEGSKA (reference sequence). The ends lost 3 bases at V and 1 base at J; junction bases unmatched: 8. This CDR3 region has 16 residues. The CDR3 spells CSASTSGDPLQETQYF. CDR3 nucleotides: TGCAGTGCTAGTACTAGCGGGGACCCTCTCCAAGAGACCCAGTACTTC.

The chain links TRBV19 to TRBJ1-1; D gene unclear. This CDR3 comprises 13 residues. Germline loops: CDR1 LNHDA, CDR2 SQIVND (reference sequence). Between the trimmed V and J ends, which lost 7 bases and 0 bases, there was a span of 9 bases. This chain's CDR3 is CASNPRLNTEAFF. The CDR3 DNA reads TGTGCCAGTAATCCCAGGCTGAACACTGAAGCTTTCTTT.

The CDR3 region has the DNA TGCGCCAGCAGCCAAGATACTGTAAATCGGGGGTCTGGCTACACCTTC. Its protein is CASSQDTVNRGSGYTF. The rearrangement uses TRBV4-1 and TRBJ1-2; the D gene is possibly TRBD1 (5 bases). Germline lookup yields CDR1 MGHRA and CDR2 YSYEKL. Trimming cost V 0 bases and J 7 bases, with 18 bases left between them. The CDR3 totals 16 residues.